This section outlines one T cell receptor (beta chain) sequence together with its context. Patients from Seattle were sampled longitudinally, starting during active infection. CDR3 length: 17 amino acids. Germline V gene data show CDR1 as LNHNV and CDR2 as YYDKDF (reference sequence). With 0 bases removed from V and 3 bases from J, the gap between germline ends came to 17 bases. The sample comes from a study of blood T cell repertoires in COVID-19. On the study more broadly: PBMCs, B-cell-depleted T cells, or T cells were the source of the cDNA or gDNA that made up the material.

Only in-frame clones appear in the TCRdb table, and some are missing; sequencing was by immunoSEQ multiplex PCR. The sample includes about 310,000 clones, 90% of them seen just once. The TCR originated in a middle-aged woman with COVID-19, enrolled during active disease. The rearrangement links TRBV15 to TRBJ2-5; unclear D gene. Sequenced material: peripheral blood. This CDR3 is CATSREARRRLKETQYF. CDR3 nucleotides: TGTGCCACCAGCAGAGAGGCTAGACGTCGGTTAAAAGAGACCCAGTACTTC.